This is a list of T cell receptor beta chains from one sample in a study of T cells expressing NK-cell markers. TCRdb reprocessed the 5' RACE reads and keeps a single row for each CDR3 protein, giving no DNA. The sample table sets out some 390,000 distinct CDR3 sequences. Sequenced material: blood T cells: a sorted CD56 or NKG2C T cell subset, CD4+ or CD8+ T cells, or bulk PBMC T cells (not recorded which). The source is a woman between 50 and 59 years old in good health. Both conserved end residues are part of each CDR3.

TRBJ2-5,TRBV10-1,CASSEPGQGETQYF
TRBJ2-3,TRBV7-8,CASSLFGSSGTDTQYF
TRBJ2-4,TRBV29-1,CSVEGALAGVSDIQYF
TRBJ2-2,TRBV10-3,CAMTGGYTGELFF
TRBJ2-5,TRBV29-1,CSVGVAGKKETQYF
TRBJ2-1,TRBV12-3/TRBV12-4,CASSPLPLAGGYNEQFF
TRBJ2-3,TRBV20-1,CSARDRNKNTQYF
TRBJ2-2,TRBV7-3,CASSLRWWDRVTGELFF
TRBJ2-1,TRBV12-3/TRBV12-4,CASTPGQGLLNEQFF
TRBJ2-3,TRBV10-3,CAIRDSFKPDTQYF
TRBJ2-1,TRBV12-3/TRBV12-4,CASSHWALSINEQFF
TRBJ1-5,TRBV5-1,CASSLGDREGQPQHF
TRBJ1-3,TRBV7-9,CASSSRGGSGNTIYF
TRBJ2-2,TRBV19,CASSRAGKMDTGELFF
TRBJ1-1,TRBV29-1,CSVDERTGNTEAFF
TRBJ2-1,TRBV5-1,CASAPNTGFYNEQFF
TRBJ2-1,TRBV24-1,CATSDLGGSTDEQFF
TRBJ2-7,TRBV6-7,CASSYRSSPYEQYF
TRBJ2-2,TRBV5-1,CASSLLMRTSGRSDTGELFF